This entry lists 10 T cell receptor beta chains sequenced from one sample in a study of CXCR3-negative and CXCR3-positive naive CD8 T cells. All TRB cDNA libraries came from 5' RACE performed with UMI labels. One entry per CDR3 protein, without DNA, is what TCRdb gives after re-calling the 5' RACE reads. The sample includes around 50,000 distinct CDR3 sequences. Material: naive CXCR3- CD8+ T cells from blood. Specified subset: CD45RO-CCR7+CD27+CD95- naive CD8+ T cells lacking CXCR3 (TNR3-). These receptors were obtained from a human donor in good health. Some clones in this sample may be carry-over from other donors' samples.

The chain recombines TRBV2 with TRBJ2-7; the D call of TRBD1 rests on TCRdb alone, since no DNA is present to check it. Germline CDR1 is SNHLY and CDR2 is FYNNEI. The length of the CDR3 is 15 residues. CDR3 residues: CASSPPVRGNDEQYF.

The rearrangement uses TRBV28 and TRBJ2-1; TCRdb designates TRBD2, a call that cannot be tested without DNA. The CDR3 runs to 17 residues. Germline CDR1 reads MDHEN; CDR2 reads SYDVKM. The CDR3 protein is CASSYKLREGLVYEQFF.

J is TRBJ2-7 and V is TRBV5-1; TCRdb designates TRBD2, a call that cannot be tested without DNA. Germline-derived CDR1 and CDR2 are SGHRS and YFSETQ. This CDR3 is built from 14 residues. The CDR3: CASRDGPTSYEQYF.

This rearrangement joins TRBV23-1 to TRBJ2-7. TRBV23-1 is an ORF; its function is uncertain. The CDR3 is made up of 16 amino acids. CDR3: CASSQSQAGDSYEQYF.

V and J are TRBV29-1 and TRBJ2-7. This CDR3 region has 12 residues. Per germline, CDR1 SQVTM and CDR2 ANQGSEA. CDR3 region: CSVGNSDYEQYF.

The chain uses TRBV4-3 and TRBJ1-3; TCRdb picks TRBD1, but there is no DNA to check that call. The CDR3 has 16 amino acids. Germline lookup yields CDR1 LGHNA and CDR2 YSLEER. The CDR3 region is CASSQAALQDGNTIYF.

This clonotype ranks as medium-sized (0.01 to 0.1%) in terms of frequency. V is TRBV4-3 and J is TRBJ2-7; TCRdb names TRBD2, which stays unverified in the absence of DNA. The V gene's germline CDR1 is LGHNA and CDR2 YSLEER. CDR3 length: 17 amino acids. This CDR3 reads CASSQGFAREPLNEQYF.

This chain links TRBV6-5 with TRBJ2-3; the D call of TRBD1 rests on TCRdb alone, since no DNA is present to check it. Per germline, CDR1 MNHEY and CDR2 SVGAGI. The CDR3 length is 16 residues. CDR3 residues: CASSYSTDRPTDTQYF.

This chain uses TRBV5-6 with TRBJ1-3; TCRdb designates TRBD1, a call that cannot be tested without DNA. CDR1 and CDR2 (germline): SGHDT, YYEEEE. The CDR3 has 17 amino acids. The CDR3: CASSLEVGRISGNTIYF.

J is TRBJ1-4 and V is TRBV20-1; TCRdb selects TRBD1, and the lack of DNA leaves this call unchecked. There are 14 residues in the CDR3. Germline V gene lookup returns CDR1 DFQATT and CDR2 SNEGSKA (reference sequence). CDR3 residues: CSARTGGPNEKLFF.